The rows below give T cell receptor beta chains drawn from one sample of a study of cytomegalovirus exposure and HLA in healthy donors. Sequencing was performed with immunoSEQ multiplex PCR; in TCRdb, only in-frame clones are kept and a portion is missing. The sample lists more than 95,000 clones, 77% seen once, with 6.5% to 9.5% in the top ten. The sample taken for sequencing was PBMCs. The receptors come from a woman aged 40 to 50 in good health and CMV-seropositive. Both conserved end residues are part of each CDR3. D genes are given only for firm matches. The size field is filled for only some rows; it gives once, few, many or a size class.

j_call: TRBJ1-2; clone_size: -; v_call: TRBV7-8; d_call: TRBD1; cdr3_length: 15; cdr3_nt: TGTGCCAGCAGGACAGGGCCAGGGCCCCTTGGTGGCTACACCTTC; cdr3_aa: CASRTGPGPLGGYTF
j_call: TRBJ2-3; clone_size: few; v_call: TRBV29-1; d_call: TRBD2; cdr3_length: 13; cdr3_nt: TGCAGCGGATTAGCGGGAGGGCGAGATACGCAGTATTTT; cdr3_aa: CSGLAGGRDTQYF
j_call: TRBJ2-3; clone_size: few; v_call: TRBV4-1; d_call: -; cdr3_length: 16; cdr3_nt: TGCGCCAGCAGCCTCCGACTAGAAACTAGCACAGATACGCAGTATTTT; cdr3_aa: CASSLRLETSTDTQYF
j_call: TRBJ2-3; clone_size: -; v_call: TRBV7-8; d_call: -; cdr3_length: 15; cdr3_nt: TGTGCCAGCTCTGGCCAAACCTCTAGCACAGATACGCAGTATTTT; cdr3_aa: CASSGQTSSTDTQYF
j_call: TRBJ2-7; clone_size: -; v_call: TRBV28; d_call: -; cdr3_length: 16; cdr3_nt: TGTGCCAGCAACTCTCCGATGGGCGTCGATACCTACGAGCAGTACTTC; cdr3_aa: CASNSPMGVDTYEQYF
j_call: TRBJ2-3; clone_size: -; v_call: TRBV27; d_call: -; cdr3_length: 15; cdr3_nt: TGTGCCAGCAGTACCACTAGAGACGGTACAGATACGCAGTATTTT; cdr3_aa: CASSTTRDGTDTQYF
j_call: TRBJ1-5; clone_size: once; v_call: TRBV28; d_call: TRBD1; cdr3_length: 17; cdr3_nt: TGTGCCAGCAGAACGGGACAGGGGAGTCTTGATAATCAGCCCCAGCATTTT; cdr3_aa: CASRTGQGSLDNQPQHF
j_call: TRBJ2-3; clone_size: -; v_call: TRBV5-1; d_call: TRBD2; cdr3_length: 16; cdr3_nt: TGCGCCAGCAGCTTGGGGCTAGCGGGAGGTTTTGATACGCAGTATTTT; cdr3_aa: CASSLGLAGGFDTQYF
j_call: TRBJ2-5; clone_size: -; v_call: TRBV6-1; d_call: -; cdr3_length: 15; cdr3_nt: TGTGCCAGCAGTGAACAATCTCGGGGGAAAGAGACCCAGTACTTC; cdr3_aa: CASSEQSRGKETQYF
j_call: TRBJ2-6; clone_size: -; v_call: TRBV5-1; d_call: -; cdr3_length: 15; cdr3_nt: TGCGCCAGCAGCTTACAGAGCTCTGGGGCCAACGTCCTGACTTTC; cdr3_aa: CASSLQSSGANVLTF
j_call: TRBJ2-6; clone_size: -; v_call: TRBV19; d_call: TRBD1; cdr3_length: 15; cdr3_nt: TGTGCCAGTAGTAGTGGGATACAGGGGGTCAACGTCCTGACTTTC; cdr3_aa: CASSSGIQGVNVLTF
j_call: TRBJ2-5; clone_size: -; v_call: TRBV11-3; d_call: TRBD2; cdr3_length: 16; cdr3_nt: TGTGCCAGCAGCATCACTAGCGGGAGAGTGGGAGAGACCCAGTACTTC; cdr3_aa: CASSITSGRVGETQYF
j_call: TRBJ2-3; clone_size: -; v_call: TRBV13; d_call: TRBD1; cdr3_length: 15; cdr3_nt: TGTGCCAGCAGCTCCGACAGGGGGCTGACAGATACGCAGTATTTT; cdr3_aa: CASSSDRGLTDTQYF
j_call: TRBJ2-1; clone_size: -; v_call: TRBV6-5; d_call: -; cdr3_length: 13; cdr3_nt: TGTGCCAGCAGCTCACAGGGTTTGAATGAGCAGTTCTTC; cdr3_aa: CASSSQGLNEQFF
j_call: TRBJ2-7; clone_size: few; v_call: TRBV28; d_call: -; cdr3_length: 16; cdr3_nt: TGTGCCAGCAGAAGATGGGCCTCGGGAGTGCTATACGAGCAGTACTTC; cdr3_aa: CASRRWASGVLYEQYF
j_call: TRBJ2-7; clone_size: -; v_call: TRBV29-1; d_call: -; cdr3_length: 13; cdr3_nt: TGCAGCGTTGAAGTCCTGGACAGTTACGAGCAGTACTTC; cdr3_aa: CSVEVLDSYEQYF
j_call: TRBJ2-7; clone_size: -; v_call: TRBV5-1; d_call: TRBD2; cdr3_length: 17; cdr3_nt: TGCGCCAGCAGCCGGAAAGGTTCGGGACTAGCGGGCTACGAGCAGTACTTC; cdr3_aa: CASSRKGSGLAGYEQYF
j_call: TRBJ1-2; clone_size: -; v_call: TRBV5-6; d_call: TRBD1; cdr3_length: 13; cdr3_nt: TGTGCCAGCAGCCCGGACAGGAACTATGGCTACACCTTC; cdr3_aa: CASSPDRNYGYTF
j_call: TRBJ1-5; clone_size: -; v_call: TRBV11-2; d_call: -; cdr3_length: 14; cdr3_nt: TGTGCCAGCAGATCAATCGGGAAGGAGAAGCCCCAGCATTTT; cdr3_aa: CASRSIGKEKPQHF
j_call: TRBJ2-7; clone_size: -; v_call: TRBV15; d_call: -; cdr3_length: 14; cdr3_nt: TGTGCCACCAGCAGAGAGGCGGGGAGATACGAGCAGTACTTC; cdr3_aa: CATSREAGRYEQYF
j_call: TRBJ2-1; clone_size: once; v_call: TRBV18; d_call: -; cdr3_length: 12; cdr3_nt: TGTGCCAGCTCACCAATAGAGGGTGAGCAGTTCTTC; cdr3_aa: CASSPIEGEQFF
j_call: TRBJ1-6; clone_size: -; v_call: TRBV9; d_call: TRBD1; cdr3_length: 17; cdr3_nt: TGTGCCAGCAGCGCCCGGGGGGGACAGCGGGTCCTTTCACCCCTCCACTTT; cdr3_aa: CASSARGGQRVLSPLHF
j_call: TRBJ2-1; clone_size: -; v_call: TRBV5-4; d_call: -; cdr3_length: 14; cdr3_nt: TGTGCCAGCAGCTTGAAGCAGGGTGACGATGAGCAGTTCTTC; cdr3_aa: CASSLKQGDDEQFF
j_call: TRBJ1-4; clone_size: -; v_call: TRBV2; d_call: -; cdr3_length: 13; cdr3_nt: TGTGCCAGCTCGCGTGCAACTAATGAAAAACTGTTTTTT; cdr3_aa: CASSRATNEKLFF
j_call: TRBJ1-2; clone_size: once; v_call: TRBV28; d_call: TRBD1; cdr3_length: 13; cdr3_nt: TGTGCCAGCAGTTCCGGACAGGGAGGGGGCTACACCTTC; cdr3_aa: CASSSGQGGGYTF
j_call: TRBJ1-2; clone_size: -; v_call: TRBV7-2; d_call: -; cdr3_length: 12; cdr3_nt: TGTGCCAGCAGCTTTAGCAATTATGGCTACACCTTC; cdr3_aa: CASSFSNYGYTF
j_call: TRBJ1-1; clone_size: -; v_call: TRBV11-1; d_call: -; cdr3_length: 14; cdr3_nt: TGTGCCAGCAGCTTAGGACAGAGCAACACTGAAGCTTTCTTT; cdr3_aa: CASSLGQSNTEAFF
j_call: TRBJ1-2; clone_size: -; v_call: TRBV6-5; d_call: -; cdr3_length: 15; cdr3_nt: TGTGCCAGCAGTTCATTAACGGGGGGGGCGTATGGCTACACCTTC; cdr3_aa: CASSSLTGGAYGYTF
j_call: TRBJ1-5; clone_size: -; v_call: TRBV7-8; d_call: -; cdr3_length: 16; cdr3_nt: TGTGCCAGCAGCTTTGCCCGGGTCCTTGGCAATCAGCCCCAGCATTTT; cdr3_aa: CASSFARVLGNQPQHF
j_call: TRBJ2-7; clone_size: -; v_call: TRBV27; d_call: -; cdr3_length: 15; cdr3_nt: TGTGCCAGCAGTGGAGGGGACTCCGACTCCTACGAGCAGTACTTC; cdr3_aa: CASSGGDSDSYEQYF
j_call: TRBJ1-3; clone_size: once; v_call: TRBV11-2; d_call: -; cdr3_length: 12; cdr3_nt: TGTGCCAGCAGCTTAGATTCGAGCACCATATATTTT; cdr3_aa: CASSLDSSTIYF
j_call: TRBJ2-7; clone_size: -; v_call: TRBV9; d_call: -; cdr3_length: 14; cdr3_nt: TGTGCCAGCAGCGTCACTCCCTTCTCCTACGAGCAGTACTTC; cdr3_aa: CASSVTPFSYEQYF
j_call: TRBJ2-3; clone_size: -; v_call: TRBV27; d_call: -; cdr3_length: 13; cdr3_nt: TGTGCCAGCAGTTTTGTCAGTAGCCATACGCAGTATTTT; cdr3_aa: CASSFVSSHTQYF
j_call: TRBJ2-1; clone_size: -; v_call: TRBV5-4; d_call: TRBD2; cdr3_length: 15; cdr3_nt: TGTGCCAGCAGCTTTCGCGGGGGGGCGTCCAATGAGCAGTTCTTC; cdr3_aa: CASSFRGGASNEQFF
j_call: TRBJ2-7; clone_size: -; v_call: TRBV18; d_call: -; cdr3_length: 16; cdr3_nt: TGTGCCAGCTCAGAAGGACAGACGATACTGACCTACGAGCAGTACTTC; cdr3_aa: CASSEGQTILTYEQYF
j_call: TRBJ2-1; clone_size: -; v_call: TRBV10-2; d_call: -; cdr3_length: 15; cdr3_nt: TGCGCCAGCAGTGAGACAGGGAGACCCCACAATGAGCAGTTCTTC; cdr3_aa: CASSETGRPHNEQFF
j_call: TRBJ2-7; clone_size: -; v_call: TRBV2; d_call: TRBD2; cdr3_length: 16; cdr3_nt: TGTGCCAGCAGTAGGTCCCTAGCGGGGGTTAGTAACGAGCAGTACTTC; cdr3_aa: CASSRSLAGVSNEQYF
j_call: TRBJ2-7; clone_size: -; v_call: TRBV14; d_call: -; cdr3_length: 17; cdr3_nt: TGTGCCAGCAGCCCCCAGGGGCGGAGTGTGTATAACTACGAGCAGTACTTC; cdr3_aa: CASSPQGRSVYNYEQYF
j_call: TRBJ2-3; clone_size: -; v_call: TRBV6-5; d_call: TRBD1; cdr3_length: 13; cdr3_nt: TGTGCCAGCAGAAGGACAGGGACAGATACGCAGTATTTT; cdr3_aa: CASRRTGTDTQYF
j_call: TRBJ1-2; clone_size: -; v_call: TRBV5-6; d_call: -; cdr3_length: 14; cdr3_nt: TGTGCCAGCAGCTTGGAGGGGGATTACTATGGCTACACCTTC; cdr3_aa: CASSLEGDYYGYTF
j_call: TRBJ1-5; clone_size: -; v_call: TRBV30; d_call: TRBD1; cdr3_length: 19; cdr3_nt: TGTGCCTGGAGTCCCTGTGGGGACAGGCAAATTCTATATAATCAGCCCCAGCATTTT; cdr3_aa: CAWSPCGDRQILYNQPQHF
j_call: TRBJ2-1; clone_size: -; v_call: TRBV7-3; d_call: TRBD1; cdr3_length: 12; cdr3_nt: TGTGCCAGCAGCGGCGACAGGGAGGAGCAGTTCTTC; cdr3_aa: CASSGDREEQFF
j_call: TRBJ2-6; clone_size: -; v_call: TRBV19; d_call: -; cdr3_length: 18; cdr3_nt: TGTGCCAGTAATCTTACCCCTGGCAGGGCTTATGGGGCCAACGTCCTGACTTTC; cdr3_aa: CASNLTPGRAYGANVLTF
j_call: TRBJ2-7; clone_size: -; v_call: TRBV6-1; d_call: TRBD1; cdr3_length: 14; cdr3_nt: TGTGCCAGCAGTGAACGGACAGGGGGCTACGAGCAGTACTTC; cdr3_aa: CASSERTGGYEQYF
j_call: TRBJ1-1; clone_size: -; v_call: TRBV4-2; d_call: TRBD1; cdr3_length: 15; cdr3_nt: TGTGCCAGCAGCCAAGTAAAGTTCAGGGGGCGTGAAGCTTTCTTT; cdr3_aa: CASSQVKFRGREAFF
j_call: TRBJ1-4; clone_size: -; v_call: TRBV27; d_call: -; cdr3_length: 19; cdr3_nt: TGTGCCAGCAGTTTAGGGTGGTCGAGGGAGCCGACACTTAATGAAAAACTGTTTTTT; cdr3_aa: CASSLGWSREPTLNEKLFF
j_call: TRBJ1-2; clone_size: -; v_call: TRBV19; d_call: -; cdr3_length: 14; cdr3_nt: TGTGCCAGTAGTGTCTCTATGGGCAGCTATGGCTACACCTTC; cdr3_aa: CASSVSMGSYGYTF
j_call: TRBJ2-7; clone_size: -; v_call: TRBV5-4; d_call: TRBD2; cdr3_length: 18; cdr3_nt: TGTGCCAGCAGACAAACCCTTAAGACTAGCGGGAGGATCGACGAGCAGTACTTC; cdr3_aa: CASRQTLKTSGRIDEQYF
j_call: TRBJ2-1; clone_size: few; v_call: TRBV7-9; d_call: TRBD2; cdr3_length: 15; cdr3_nt: TGTGCCAGCAGCTTAGTCGGGGGGGCCGCCAATGAGCAGTTCTTC; cdr3_aa: CASSLVGGAANEQFF
j_call: TRBJ1-1; clone_size: -; v_call: TRBV2; d_call: -; cdr3_length: 14; cdr3_nt: TGTGCCAGCCAACAGGGTACGCGTCGAACTGAAGCTTTCTTT; cdr3_aa: CASQQGTRRTEAFF
j_call: TRBJ1-2; clone_size: -; v_call: TRBV28; d_call: -; cdr3_length: 12; cdr3_nt: TGTGCCAGCAAAGTTTACAGCTATGGCTACACCTTC; cdr3_aa: CASKVYSYGYTF
j_call: TRBJ1-1; clone_size: -; v_call: TRBV5-1; d_call: -; cdr3_length: 14; cdr3_nt: TGCGCCAGCAGCTTGGAAGGGGGATTCACTGAAGCTTTCTTT; cdr3_aa: CASSLEGGFTEAFF
j_call: TRBJ2-4; clone_size: -; v_call: TRBV28; d_call: TRBD2; cdr3_length: 17; cdr3_nt: TGTGCCAGCAGTCCTCGGGGACTAGCGGACGCCAAAAACATTCAGTACTTC; cdr3_aa: CASSPRGLADAKNIQYF
j_call: TRBJ1-3; clone_size: -; v_call: TRBV7-2; d_call: -; cdr3_length: 12; cdr3_nt: TGTGCCAGCAGCACCAGTGGAAACACCATATATTTT; cdr3_aa: CASSTSGNTIYF
j_call: TRBJ2-7; clone_size: -; v_call: TRBV11-2; d_call: -; cdr3_length: 13; cdr3_nt: TGTGCCAGCAGCTATGATGGACAGTACGAGCAGTACTTC; cdr3_aa: CASSYDGQYEQYF
j_call: TRBJ2-4; clone_size: -; v_call: TRBV29-1; d_call: TRBD1; cdr3_length: 12; cdr3_nt: TGCAGCGTTGGGGCAGGGGGTGACATTCAGTACTTC; cdr3_aa: CSVGAGGDIQYF
j_call: TRBJ2-2; clone_size: -; v_call: TRBV19; d_call: -; cdr3_length: 15; cdr3_nt: TGTGCCAGTAGTATCGGACTAGGGGGGACCGGGGAGCTGTTTTTT; cdr3_aa: CASSIGLGGTGELFF
j_call: TRBJ1-5; clone_size: once; v_call: TRBV12-5; d_call: TRBD1; cdr3_length: 17; cdr3_nt: TGTGCTAGTGGACCCCCGGGACAGTTTTATAGCAATCAGCCCCAGCATTTT; cdr3_aa: CASGPPGQFYSNQPQHF
j_call: TRBJ1-2; clone_size: -; v_call: TRBV10-3; d_call: -; cdr3_length: 14; cdr3_nt: TGTGCCATAACCTCGGGACTCGAAAACTATGGCTACACCTTC; cdr3_aa: CAITSGLENYGYTF